The rows below give T cell receptor beta chains drawn from one sample of a study of cytomegalovirus exposure and HLA in healthy donors. TCRdb's table, derived via immunoSEQ multiplex PCR, lists solely in-frame clones and lacks some. The profile shows 100,000 to 120,000 clones, approximately 84% of them singletons. Sequencing was carried out using PBMCs. All receptors come from a male donor in good health and CMV-seronegative. Each CDR3 is given with its conserved first and last residue.

cdr3_aa,v_call,j_call
CSSSRSGRRTNEQFF,TRBV7-9,TRBJ2-1
CSSSKGHSNQPQHF,TRBV7-9,TRBJ1-5
CASRLSGDQPQHF,TRBV27,TRBJ1-5
CASSFLGRLTSGRILNEQFF,TRBV28,TRBJ2-1
CASSNAGGPSFDEQYF,TRBV19,TRBJ2-7
CSVGQGDYYGYTF,TRBV29-1,TRBJ1-2
CATDQGVDTEAFF,TRBV28,TRBJ1-1
CASSRLARGNEQFF,TRBV6-5,TRBJ2-1
CASSLSGFGETQYF,TRBV5-1,TRBJ2-5
CASSQGSDTQYF,TRBV7-9,TRBJ2-3
CASSPAASGSREQYF,TRBV18,TRBJ2-7
CASSLGQGVGGYTF,TRBV11-3,TRBJ1-2
CASSISGITYEQYF,TRBV7-2,TRBJ2-7
CASLLSWRGGEKLFF,TRBV6-6,TRBJ1-4
CASSLAAGGETQYF,TRBV7-9,TRBJ2-5
CASSPPDPSRGQPQHF,TRBV28,TRBJ1-5
CASSSRHSRTSGSFYEQFF,TRBV7-3,TRBJ2-1
CASTTSSPNTQYF,TRBV2,TRBJ2-3
CASSSLAGEEEQYF,TRBV7-8,TRBJ2-7
CASSRRARADTQYF,TRBV14,TRBJ2-3
CAATEASGWGEQFF,TRBV6-1,TRBJ2-1
CASSQMGLAGLVYF,TRBV5-8,TRBJ2-4
CASSLMGQGIDEQYF,TRBV7-2,TRBJ2-7
CASSFPFSTSPGELFF,TRBV27,TRBJ2-2